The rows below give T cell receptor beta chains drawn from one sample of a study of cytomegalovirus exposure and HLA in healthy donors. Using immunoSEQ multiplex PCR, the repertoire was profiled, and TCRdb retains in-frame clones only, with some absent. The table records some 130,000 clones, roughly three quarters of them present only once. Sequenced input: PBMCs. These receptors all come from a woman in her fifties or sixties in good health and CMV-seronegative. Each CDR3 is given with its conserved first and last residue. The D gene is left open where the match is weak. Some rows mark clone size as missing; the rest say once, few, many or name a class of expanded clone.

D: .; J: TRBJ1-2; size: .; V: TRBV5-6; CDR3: CASSFTNRANYGYTF; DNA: TGTGCCAGCAGTTTTACGAACAGGGCAAACTATGGCTACACCTTC
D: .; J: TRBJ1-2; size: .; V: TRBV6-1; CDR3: CASSETPLRPYGYTF; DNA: TGTGCCAGCAGTGAGACACCCCTCCGACCCTATGGCTACACCTTC
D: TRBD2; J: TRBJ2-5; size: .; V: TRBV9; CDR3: CASSKSGLAGGGGQETQYF; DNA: TGTGCCAGCAGCAAAAGTGGACTAGCGGGAGGTGGTGGGCAAGAGACCCAGTACTTC
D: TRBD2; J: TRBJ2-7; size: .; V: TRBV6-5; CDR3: CASRPRLAGSYEQYF; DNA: TGTGCCAGCAGACCGAGACTAGCGGGGAGCTACGAGCAGTACTTC
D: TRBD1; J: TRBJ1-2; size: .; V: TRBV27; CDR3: CASSLDGQDHYGYTF; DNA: TGTGCCAGCAGTTTGGACGGACAGGACCACTATGGCTACACCTTC
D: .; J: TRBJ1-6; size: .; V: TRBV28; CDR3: CASSFSTANSPLHF; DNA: TGTGCCAGCAGTTTTTCGACAGCTAATTCACCCCTCCACTTT
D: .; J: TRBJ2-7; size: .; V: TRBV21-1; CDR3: CASSNGGRTRSYEQYF; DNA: TGTGCCAGCAGCAACGGGGGGAGGACGCGCTCCTACGAGCAGTACTTC
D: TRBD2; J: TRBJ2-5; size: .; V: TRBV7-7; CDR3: CASSQSTSRQETQYF; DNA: TGTGCCAGCAGCCAGTCGACTAGCAGACAAGAGACCCAGTACTTC
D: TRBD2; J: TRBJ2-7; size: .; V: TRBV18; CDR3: CASSPWASGSSEQYF; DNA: TGCGCCAGCTCACCATGGGCTAGCGGGAGTAGCGAGCAGTACTTC
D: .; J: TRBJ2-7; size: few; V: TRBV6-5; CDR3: CATGLPYEQYF; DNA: TGTGCCACCGGTCTCCCCTACGAGCAGTACTTC
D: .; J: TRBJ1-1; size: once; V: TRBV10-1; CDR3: CASSSGQDRLEAFF; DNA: TGCGCCAGCAGTTCGGGCCAGGACAGACTTGAAGCTTTCTTT
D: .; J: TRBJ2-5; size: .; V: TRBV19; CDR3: CASSIDYPPGTQYF; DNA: TGTGCCAGTAGTATTGACTACCCTCCAGGGACCCAGTACTTC
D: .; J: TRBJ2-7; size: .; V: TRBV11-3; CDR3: CASSLRLGTTDEQYF; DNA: TGTGCCAGCAGCTTAAGACTGGGGACAACAGACGAGCAGTACTTC
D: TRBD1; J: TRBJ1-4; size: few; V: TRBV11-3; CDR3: CASTLRYSSGTGVTNEKLFF; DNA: TGTGCCAGCACCCTCCGGTATAGTTCCGGGACAGGGGTGACTAATGAAAAACTGTTTTTT
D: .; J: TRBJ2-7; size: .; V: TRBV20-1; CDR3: CSAAQRSKQYF; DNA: TGCAGTGCGGCACAGCGGTCTAAGCAGTACTTC
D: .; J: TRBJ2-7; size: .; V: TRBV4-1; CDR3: CASSQAPLEQYF; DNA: TGCGCCAGCAGCCAAGCCCCGCTAGAGCAGTACTTC
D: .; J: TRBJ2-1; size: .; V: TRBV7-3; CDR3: CASSLMRDNEQFF; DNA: TGTGCCAGCAGCTTAATGAGGGACAATGAGCAGTTCTTC
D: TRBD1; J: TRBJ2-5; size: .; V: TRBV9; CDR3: CASSDGTELQETQYF; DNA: TGTGCCAGCAGCGATGGGACAGAACTTCAAGAGACCCAGTACTTC
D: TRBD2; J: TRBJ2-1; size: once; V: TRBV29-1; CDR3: CSVEGLGYNEQFF; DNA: TGCAGCGTTGAGGGACTAGGGTACAATGAGCAGTTCTTC
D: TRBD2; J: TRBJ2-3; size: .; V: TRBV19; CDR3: CASKSGSPPDTQYF; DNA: TGTGCCAGCAAAAGCGGGAGTCCGCCAGATACGCAGTATTTT
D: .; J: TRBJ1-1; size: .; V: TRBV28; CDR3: CASSLEGPEAFF; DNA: TGTGCCAGCAGTTTAGAGGGCCCTGAAGCTTTCTTT
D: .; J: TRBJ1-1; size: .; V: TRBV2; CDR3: CASSGQLGNTEAFF; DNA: TGTGCCAGCAGTGGACAGTTGGGGAACACTGAAGCTTTCTTT
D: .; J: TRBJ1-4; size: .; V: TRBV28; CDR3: CASYSGNEKLFF; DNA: TGTGCCAGCTACTCGGGAAATGAAAAACTGTTTTTT
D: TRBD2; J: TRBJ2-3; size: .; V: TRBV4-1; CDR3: CASSRLAGEDTQYF; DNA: TGCGCCAGCAGCCGACTAGCGGGGGAGGATACGCAGTATTTT
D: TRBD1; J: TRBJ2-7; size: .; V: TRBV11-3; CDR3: CASSAQTGGSYEQYF; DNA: TGTGCCAGCAGCGCTCAAACAGGGGGGTCCTACGAGCAGTACTTC
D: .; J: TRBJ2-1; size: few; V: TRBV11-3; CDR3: CASSPRRVDNEQFF; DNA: TGTGCCAGCAGCCCCCGCCGGGTAGACAATGAGCAGTTCTTC
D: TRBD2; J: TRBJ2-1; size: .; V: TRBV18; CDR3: CASSPLTSGDRNEQFF; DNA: TGTGCCAGCTCACCACTGACTAGCGGGGACCGCAATGAGCAGTTCTTC
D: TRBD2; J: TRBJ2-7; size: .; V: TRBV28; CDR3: CASMGGLLHYEQYF; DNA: TGTGCCAGCATGGGGGGACTACTCCACTACGAGCAGTACTTC
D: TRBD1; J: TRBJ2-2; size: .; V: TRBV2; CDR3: CASRGDRVDTGELFF; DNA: TGTGCCAGCAGGGGGGACAGGGTCGACACCGGGGAGCTGTTTTTT
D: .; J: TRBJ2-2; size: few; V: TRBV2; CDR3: CASSEVAPRNTGELFF; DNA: TGTGCCAGCAGTGAAGTGGCCCCAAGAAACACCGGGGAGCTGTTTTTT
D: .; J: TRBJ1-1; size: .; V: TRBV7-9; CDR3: CASSSRRGVNTEAFF; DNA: TGTGCCAGCAGCTCTAGACGGGGGGTGAACACTGAAGCTTTCTTT
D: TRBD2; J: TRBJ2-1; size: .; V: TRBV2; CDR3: CASSLRLLAGEFF; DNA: TGTGCCAGCAGCTTGAGACTACTAGCGGGGGAGTTCTTC
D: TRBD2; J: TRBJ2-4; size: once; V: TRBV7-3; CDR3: CASSLAPSGGGLNIQYF; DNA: TGTGCCAGCAGCTTGGCCCCTAGCGGAGGAGGCCTCAACATTCAGTACTTC
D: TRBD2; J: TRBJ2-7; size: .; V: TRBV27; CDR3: CASGRVGGSSYEQYF; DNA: TGTGCCAGCGGTCGTGTCGGGGGGAGCTCCTACGAGCAGTACTTC
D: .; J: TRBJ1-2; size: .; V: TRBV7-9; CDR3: CSSSLETAGYTF; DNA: TGTTCCAGCAGCTTAGAAACAGCCGGCTACACCTTC
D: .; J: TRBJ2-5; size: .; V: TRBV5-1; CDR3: CASSQRGGQETQYF; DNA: TGCGCCAGCAGCCAACGAGGGGGTCAAGAGACCCAGTACTTC
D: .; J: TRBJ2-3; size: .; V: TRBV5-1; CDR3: CASSLDGGPRTDTQYF; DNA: TGCGCCAGCAGCTTGGATGGGGGCCCTCGCACAGATACGCAGTATTTT